The 19 T cell receptor beta chains below come from one sample, sequenced in a study of T cells after yellow fever vaccination. TCRdb ran MiXCR on the 5' RACE reads and lists one entry per CDR3 protein. The sample records tens of thousands of distinct CDR3 sequences, around 7% being singletons. Specimen: CD8+ T cells sorted from PBMCs, collected more than 8 days after the first yellow fever vaccination. The receptor set was obtained from a man aged 18 to 30 who received the YFV17D yellow fever vaccine.

This clonotype was detected ten times or more. V usage is TRBV15 and J usage is TRBJ2-3, with TRBD1 matching over 12 bases. The CDR3 is 14 residues long. With V trimmed by 9 bases and J by 8 bases, 9 bases remained unmatched. In germline, CDR1 is LNHNV, CDR2 YYDKDF (reference sequence). The CDR3 DNA reads TGTGCCACGCATGGGACAGGGGGCCCCTCTACGCAGTATTTT. Protein: CATHGTGGPSTQYF.

This chain connects TRBV2 to TRBJ2-3; D is perhaps TRBD1 (7 bases). V lost 7 bases to trimming and J lost 5 bases, with 16 bases between them. This CDR3 contains 14 residues. CDR1 SNHLY and CDR2 FYNNEI come from the germline V gene. The CDR3 DNA is TGTGCCAGCAAGGAGGGGGCTACGATAGATACGCAGTATTTT. This sequence encodes CASKEGATIDTQYF. The complete variable domain, with remaining parts taken from reference TRBV2 and TRBJ2-3, reads EPEVTQTPSHQVTQMGQEVILRCVPISNHLYFYWYRQILGQKVEFLVSFYNNEISEKSEIFDDQFSVERPDGSNFTLKIRSTKLEDSAMYFCASKEGATIDTQYFGPGTRLTVL.

By sample share, this clonotype is medium-sized (0.01 to 0.1%). The chain combines TRBV4-1 with TRBJ1-1; maybe TRBD1 (5 bases). The germline V and J ends were trimmed by 0 bases and 4 bases, with 12 bases remaining between them. This CDR3 comprises 15 residues. The V gene's germline CDR1 is MGHRA and CDR2 YSYEKL. The CDR3 DNA sequence: TGCGCCAGCAGCCAAGAGGGGACCTTGGGCACTGAAGCTTTCTTT. This translates into CASSQEGTLGTEAFF.

This clonotype has a handful of counts. V usage is TRBV4-1 and J usage is TRBJ2-7; 7 bases are a match to TRBD1. From germline, CDR1 is MGHRA and CDR2 YSYEKL. V lost 0 bases, J lost 8 bases, and 10 bases stayed unmatched. This CDR3 is 15 amino acids long. The CDR3 region is CASSQDRRQGLQQYF. The CDR3 DNA sequence: TGCGCCAGCAGCCAAGACCGAAGACAGGGCCTCCAGCAGTACTTC.

This clonotype was counted ten times or more. The chain joins TRBV4-2 to TRBJ1-5; no reliable D call. CDR1 and CDR2 from the germline V gene are LGHNA and YNFKEQ. There are 15 residues in the CDR3. V was clipped by 0 bases and J by 0 bases, with 6 bases between them. The CDR3 region is CASSQERVSNQPQHF. The CDR3, as DNA: TGTGCCAGCAGCCAAGAACGAGTTAGCAATCAGCCCCAGCATTTT.

This clonotype was seen ten or more times. The chain is built from TRBV27 and TRBJ2-1, with D unresolved. The CDR3 is 13 residues long. Per the germline V gene, CDR1 is MNHEY and CDR2 is SMNVEV (reference sequence). The V end lost 2 bases, the J end lost 8 bases, and 10 bases lay between the germline ends. The CDR3 loop reads CASSLSVWHEQFF. The CDR3 nucleotides read TGTGCCAGCAGTTTAAGCGTTTGGCATGAGCAGTTCTTC.

This clonotype qualifies as medium-sized. The chain is built from TRBV19 and TRBJ2-1; 13 bases align to TRBD2. Germline V CDR1 and CDR2: LNHDA, SQIVND (reference sequence). Losses at the gene ends were 5 bases for V and 4 bases for J; bases not matched to a gene: 2. This CDR3 has 15 amino acids. CDR3 region: CASSGTSGDYNEQFF. CDR3 DNA sequence: TGTGCCAGTAGTGGGACTAGCGGGGATTACAATGAGCAGTTCTTC.

The rearrangement links TRBV15 to TRBJ2-5; 11 bases line up with TRBD2. CDR1 is LNHNV, CDR2 YYDKDF, per germline (reference sequence). The CDR3 sequence is 16 residues long. V trimming: 0 bases; J trimming: 5 bases; junction bases outside the gene matches: 5. CDR3: CATSRELAGGRETQYF. The CDR3 region has the DNA TGTGCCACCAGCAGAGAGCTAGCGGGGGGTAGGGAGACCCAGTACTTC.

Many counts were recorded for this clonotype. V is TRBV12-3 or TRBV12-4 and J is TRBJ2-7; D is perhaps TRBD1 (5 bases). CDR3 size: 13 residues. V gave up 5 bases and J gave up 2 bases, with 10 bases separating them. Here the CDR3 reads CASSPQGTYEQYF. The CDR3, as DNA: TGTGCCAGCAGTCCGCAGGGAACCTACGAGCAGTACTTC.

This clonotype appeared many times. The V gene is TRBV20-1, the J gene TRBJ2-7; D is ambiguous. The V gene's germline CDR1 is DFQATT and CDR2 SNEGSKA (reference sequence). This CDR3 contains 10 residues. V gave up 6 bases and J gave up 3 bases, with 6 bases separating them. The DNA of the CDR3 is TGCAGTGCAAGAAACTACGAGCAGTACTTC. The encoded protein is CSARNYEQYF.

This clonotype was counted a few times. This rearrangement joins TRBV4-1 to TRBJ2-3; a weak D match, TRBD2 (5 bases). Germline-derived CDR1 and CDR2 are MGHRA and YSYEKL. There are 14 residues in the CDR3. The germline V and J ends were trimmed by 2 bases and 4 bases, with 10 bases remaining between them. The CDR3 coding sequence is TGCGCCAGCAGCCAATCCGGCGGGCCAGATACGCAGTATTTT. This codes for CASSQSGGPDTQYF.

This clonotype was picked up many times. V and J are TRBV27 and TRBJ2-1, with D possibly called TRBD1 or TRBD2 (6 bases each). The V and J ends lost 3 bases and 9 bases respectively, with 12 bases between them. The V gene's germline CDR1 is MNHEY and CDR2 SMNVEV (reference sequence). This CDR3 comprises 13 residues. CDR3: CASSLKGGIEQFF. The CDR3 nucleotides are TGTGCCAGCAGTTTGAAGGGGGGCATTGAGCAGTTCTTC.

This clonotype occurred a few times. This rearrangement joins TRBV20-1 to TRBJ2-5, with a possible D match to TRBD2 (6 bases). This CDR3 region has 17 residues. Looked up from germline, CDR1 is DFQATT and CDR2 is SNEGSKA (reference sequence). The V end was cut by 2 bases, the J end by 0 bases, with 19 bases between. CDR3 region: CSARPGPNRDYQETQYF. The CDR3 nucleotides are TGCAGTGCTAGACCCGGCCCGAACCGGGACTACCAAGAGACCCAGTACTTC.

This clonotype was recorded at least ten times. The rearrangement uses TRBV12-3 or TRBV12-4 and TRBJ2-1, with D tentatively TRBD1 (6 bases). The CDR3 extends over 14 amino acids. Deletions cut 8 bases from V and 7 bases from J, with 18 bases between. As DNA, the CDR3 is TGTGCCAGCTCGGGCAGGGGTGAATTTAATGAGCAGTTCTTC. Translation: CASSGRGEFNEQFF.

This clonotype has a handful of counts. The chain combines TRBV30 with TRBJ2-1; D might be TRBD2 (5 bases). V was shortened by 5 bases and J by 15 bases, with 17 bases between the two germline ends. This CDR3 has 11 amino acids. Germline CDR1 is GTSNPN and CDR2 is SVGIG (reference sequence). As DNA, the CDR3 is TGTGCCTGGGGGAGTAGTGGGGATCGGTTCTTC. Protein sequence: CAWGSSGDRFF.

This chain joins TRBV4-3 and TRBJ2-5; TRBD2 matches 12 bases. This CDR3 is 16 amino acids long. Germline V gene data show CDR1 as LGHNA and CDR2 as YSLEER. Germline trimming cut 4 bases from V and 5 bases from J; bases unmatched to any gene: 8. The CDR3 reads CASSPSSGGAWETQYF. The CDR3 DNA is TGCGCCAGCAGCCCCTCTAGCGGGGGGGCCTGGGAGACCCAGTACTTC.

This clonotype was counted ten times or more. The chain links TRBV15 to TRBJ2-7; D gene ambiguous. This CDR3 is built from 13 residues. Trimming took 3 bases from V and 7 from J, leaving 13 bases between them. Germline V gives CDR1 LNHNV, CDR2 YYDKDF (reference sequence). The CDR3 reads CATSRYFTEEQYV. For the CDR3, the DNA is TGTGCCACCAGCAGGTACTTCACTGAGGAGCAGTACGTC.

This clonotype was seen many times. The V call is TRBV4-3, the J call TRBJ2-2; 12 nucleotides line up with TRBD1. The CDR3 covers 16 residues. The trim removed 0 bases at V and 6 bases at J, leaving 2 bases unmatched. Germline CDR1 and CDR2: LGHNA and YSLEER. This CDR3 reads CASSQDRDRGPGELFF. DNA for the CDR3: TGCGCCAGCAGCCAAGATCGGGACAGGGGGCCCGGGGAGCTGTTTTTT.

This clonotype appeared many times. The CDR3 sequence is CSDDRGDGYTF. As DNA, the CDR3 is TGCAGCGACGACAGGGGCGATGGCTACACCTTC. The chain links TRBV29-1 to TRBJ1-2; 8 nucleotides match TRBD1. The CDR3 spans 11 residues. The germline V gene has CDR1 SQVTM and CDR2 ANQGSEA. The J segment lost 6 bases and the V segment lost 7 bases, leaving 4 bases of the junction unmatched.